Shown below are 5 T cell receptor beta chains from a single sample sequenced in a study of blood T cells in healthy people across ages. A second PCR of roughly 7 to 11 cycles used a sample-barcoded 5' primer and a J-beta primer mix. TCRdb reprocessed the 5' RACE reads via MiXCR and lists one record per CDR3 protein. The sample includes 850,000 to 1,000,000 distinct CDR3 sequences, 45% to 50% of them seen just once. Sample: blood. Source of these receptors: a man aged 30-40 years in good health.

This clonotype was detected many times. This chain uses TRBV27 with TRBJ2-7, with TRBD1 matching 9 bases. The CDR3 sequence is 15 residues long. Germline CDR1 is MNHEY and CDR2 is SMNVEV (reference sequence). With V trimmed by 5 bases and J by 3 bases, 8 bases remained unmatched. The CDR3: CASSPWTGALYEQYF. The CDR3 coding sequence is TGTGCCAGCAGTCCTTGGACAGGGGCCCTCTACGAGCAGTACTTC.

This clonotype was counted between two and nine times. This chain uses TRBV7-2 with TRBJ2-4, with 8 positions matching TRBD2. V was pared by 1 base and J by 8 bases, with 7 bases of the junction left unmatched. Germline V lookup: CDR1 SGHTA, CDR2 FQGNSA. The CDR3 consists of 15 residues. CDR3 bases: TGTGCCAGCAGCTTAGGCCCCGGGACTAGTTACATTCAGTACTTC. Residues: CASSLGPGTSYIQYF.

V usage is TRBV10-3 and J usage is TRBJ1-1; TRBD1 matches at 11 bases. CDR1 ENHRY and CDR2 SYGVKD come from the germline V gene. After removal of 6 bases from V and 7 bases from J, the junction contained 7 bases not matched to a gene. The CDR3 loop spans 14 amino acids. DNA for the CDR3: TGTGCCATCAGCGATGGACAGGGGGCGGGTGAAGCTTTCTTT. Translation: CAISDGQGAGEAFF.

The chain combines TRBV20-1 with TRBJ1-5, with 12 bases identical to TRBD1. Losses at the gene ends were 4 bases for V and 2 bases for J; bases not matched to a gene: 9. This CDR3 is 17 amino acids long. The germline V gene encodes CDR1 DFQATT and CDR2 SNEGSKA (reference sequence). The CDR3 DNA follows: TGCAGTGCTACTTTGGGACAGGGGGCCGTCGGCAATCAGCCCCAGCATTTT. Amino acids: CSATLGQGAVGNQPQHF.

The V gene is TRBV5-1, the J gene TRBJ1-1; the D is unclear. The V gene lost 4 bases and the J gene lost 1 base, with 14 bases spanning the gap. Germline CDR1 SGHRS, CDR2 YFSETQ. The CDR3 sequence is 15 residues long. CDR3 DNA: TGCGCCAGCAGCCAGATTCGACGGGAGAACACTGAAGCTTTCTTT. Protein sequence: CASSQIRRENTEAFF.